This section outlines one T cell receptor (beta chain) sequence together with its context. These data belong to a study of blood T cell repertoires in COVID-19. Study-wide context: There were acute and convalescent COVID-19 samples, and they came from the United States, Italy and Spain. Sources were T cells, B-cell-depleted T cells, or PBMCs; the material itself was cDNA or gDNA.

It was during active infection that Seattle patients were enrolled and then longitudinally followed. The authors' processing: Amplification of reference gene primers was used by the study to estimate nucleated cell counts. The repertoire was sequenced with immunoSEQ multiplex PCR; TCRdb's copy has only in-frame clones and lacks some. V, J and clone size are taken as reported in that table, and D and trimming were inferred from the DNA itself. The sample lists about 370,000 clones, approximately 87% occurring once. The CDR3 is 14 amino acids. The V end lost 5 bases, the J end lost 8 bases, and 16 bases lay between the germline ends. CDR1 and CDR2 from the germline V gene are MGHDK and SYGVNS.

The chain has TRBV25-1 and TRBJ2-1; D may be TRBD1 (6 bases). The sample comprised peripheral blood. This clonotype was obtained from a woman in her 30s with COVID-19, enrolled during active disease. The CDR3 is CASSPLNRDDEQFF. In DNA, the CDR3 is TGTGCCAGCAGTCCTCTAAACAGGGACGATGAGCAGTTCTTC.